The rows below give T cell receptor beta chains drawn from one sample of a study of vaccination effects on CD4 cells after COVID-19. Which antigens these TCRs recognize remains unknown. This table comes from immunoSEQ multiplex PCR, and its TCRdb copy is limited to in-frame clones, with some not included. This table holds around 25,000 clones, more than 70% found once. Specimen: CD4+ T cells from PBMCs cultured with HCoV-NL63 spike peptides, collected before COVID-19 vaccination. These TCRs come from a human donor who received a COVID-19 vaccine. Each CDR3 is given with its conserved first and last residue. The D gene is left open where the match is weak. Size is omitted from some rows. Given values are once, few, many or a class for expanded clones.

TGTGCCAGCCAACCAAAGACGGGAGAGTCCGGCTACGAGCAGTACTTC	CASQPKTGESGYEQYF	.	.	TRBJ2-7	TRBV18	16
TGTGCCAGCAGCCCCTTTGGGGACACTGAAGCTTTCTTT	CASSPFGDTEAFF	.	.	TRBJ1-1	TRBV12-3/TRBV12-4	13
TGTGCCAGCAGAACGACTAGCGGATCCTACAATGAGCAGTTCTTC	CASRTTSGSYNEQFF	.	TRBD2	TRBJ2-1	TRBV2	15
TGTGCCAGCAGCCAAGGGTACCGGGCGGTATCTGAAGCTTTCTTT	CASSQGYRAVSEAFF	.	.	TRBJ1-1	TRBV3-1/TRBV3-2	15
TGTGCCACCCGACAGGGGGCCTACGAGCAGTACTTC	CATRQGAYEQYF	.	TRBD1	TRBJ2-7	TRBV12-3/TRBV12-4	12
TGTGCCAGCAGTCTAGAGGCGCGTGTTGGAAACACCATATATTTT	CASSLEARVGNTIYF	.	.	TRBJ1-3	TRBV3-1/TRBV3-2	15
TGTGCCAGTAGGCCAGGGACTAGGTCTCCTTATGGTGAGCAGTTCTTC	CASRPGTRSPYGEQFF	.	TRBD2	TRBJ2-1	TRBV19	16
TGTGCTAGTGGCCTGGGACAGAACACTGAAGCTTTCTTT	CASGLGQNTEAFF	.	.	TRBJ1-1	TRBV12-5	13
TGTGCCAGCAGCTTGGCCCAGGGGGGGAACACTGAAGCTTTCTTT	CASSLAQGGNTEAFF	.	TRBD1	TRBJ1-1	TRBV5-6	15
TGTGCCAGCAGCCTCGCCGGGACAGGGGAAGAGACCCAGTACTTC	CASSLAGTGEETQYF	.	TRBD1	TRBJ2-5	TRBV7-6	15
TGTGCCAGCAGCGTAGCGACTGGAGGACTTTACAATGAGCAGTTCTTC	CASSVATGGLYNEQFF	.	.	TRBJ2-1	TRBV9	16
TGTGCCAGCAGCTTGGAGGTCGGGGGCGCAGATACGCAGTATTTT	CASSLEVGGADTQYF	.	.	TRBJ2-3	TRBV5-8	15
TGTGCCAGCAGCTTGGGCGGGATCGTGGTAGATACGCAGTATTTT	CASSLGGIVVDTQYF	once	.	TRBJ2-3	TRBV7-6	15
TGTGCCAGCTCACCTCGAGGGAACACTGAAGCTTTCTTT	CASSPRGNTEAFF	.	.	TRBJ1-1	TRBV18	13
TGTGCCAGTAGTATAGCCGCAGACTCCTACGAGCAGTACTTC	CASSIAADSYEQYF	.	.	TRBJ2-7	TRBV19	14